This TCR beta chain was obtained from a study of blood T cells in healthy people across ages. CDR3 length: 14 amino acids. The junction had 3 bases not matched to a gene; V was cut back by 5 bases and J by 5 bases. The germline V gene encodes CDR1 LGHDT and CDR2 YNNKEL (reference sequence). PCR was performed a second time for roughly 7 to 12 cycles using a sample-barcoded 5' primer and a J-beta primer mix. Via MiXCR, TCRdb re-called the 5' RACE reads, giving one row per CDR3 protein. This sample has more than 450,000 distinct CDR3 sequences, with about 27% found just once. About this clonotype: Its antigen is unknown.

Findings and limits, study-wide: Greater diversity and more naive CD4+ cells were seen in long-lived donors than in aged donors.

These data were likewise used in another study, on T cells of mothers and their children. That source notes: A few healthy Caucasian mothers and their six children were the donors.

The sequenced sample consisted of blood. The chain links TRBV3-1 to TRBJ2-1; 10 positions match TRBD2. The TCR comes from a boy under 10 years old in good health. Here the CDR3 reads CASSTLAGDNEQFF. In DNA, the CDR3 is TGTGCCAGCAGCACCCTAGCGGGGGACAATGAGCAGTTCTTC.